Below, 29 T cell receptor beta chains from the same sample are listed, as sequenced in a study of shared clonotypes between healthy human individuals. Naive-designated CD8 cells lacked CD45RO, were positively enriched for CCR7, and omitted terminally differentiated effector memory CD45RA+ cells. The protocol was immunoSEQ multiplex PCR, while the TCRdb copy is restricted to in-frame clones and leaves out a portion. The table lists approximately 590,000 clones, roughly 95% of them singletons. Sequencing was done on a sample of naive CD8+ T cells sorted from blood. The receptor source for this set is a woman aged 25 to 39 in good health.

The chain recombines TRBV4-2 with TRBJ1-5; D call uncertain. CDR1 and CDR2 from the germline V gene are LGHNA and YNFKEQ. This CDR3 comprises 15 residues. The germline V and J ends were trimmed by 1 base and 0 bases, with 7 bases remaining between them. The CDR3 sequence is CASSQGRNSNQPQHF. CDR3 DNA sequence: TGTGCCAGCAGCCAAGGGCGGAATAGCAATCAGCCCCAGCATTTT.

This chain uses TRBV10-2 with TRBJ2-1, with 9 bases fitting TRBD1. CDR3 size: 14 residues. In germline, CDR1 is WSHSY, CDR2 SAAADI. J was trimmed by 7 bases and V by 7 bases; bases with no gene match: 8. The CDR3 sequence is CASTQGQGGNEQFF. The CDR3 DNA is TGCGCCAGCACCCAGGGACAGGGAGGGAATGAGCAGTTCTTC.

The CDR3 DNA is TGTGCCAGCAGTTCCGAGCCGGGACAGGAGGATCGTAACTATGGCTACACCTTC. Translation gives CASSSEPGQEDRNYGYTF. This chain connects TRBV13 to TRBJ1-2; TRBD1 matches at 8 bases. Losses at the gene ends were 6 bases for V and 1 base for J; bases not matched to a gene: 16. The CDR3 is 18 amino acids. Germline assignment: CDR1 PRHDT and CDR2 FYEKMQ (reference sequence).

The chain couples TRBV19 to TRBJ2-7; the match to TRBD1 covers 9 bases. Germline values: CDR1 LNHDA, CDR2 SQIVND (reference sequence). Germline trimming cut 3 bases from V and 1 base from J; bases unmatched to any gene: 4. The CDR3 covers 15 residues. The CDR3 bases are TGTGCCAGTAGTATCAGGGACAGGGTATCCTACGAGCAGTACTTC. This codes for CASSIRDRVSYEQYF. The whole variable domain, remainder taken from reference TRBV19 and TRBJ2-7, is DGGITQSPKYLFRKEGQNVTLSCEQNLNHDAMYWYRQDPGQGLRLIYYSQIVNDFQKGDIAEGYSVSREKKESFPLTVTSAQKNPTAFYLCASSIRDRVSYEQYFGPGTRLTVT.

This rearrangement joins TRBV14 to TRBJ1-1, with D perhaps TRBD1 (6 bases). Looked up from germline, CDR1 is SGHDN and CDR2 is FVKESK. Trimming stripped 0 bases from V and 0 bases from J, with 11 bases between. CDR3 length equals 16 residues. The CDR3 nucleotides read TGTGCCAGCAGCCAAGACTTCGGACAGCTGAACACTGAAGCTTTCTTT. This codes for CASSQDFGQLNTEAFF.

The chain joins TRBV11-2 to TRBJ2-7; the D gene could be TRBD1 or TRBD2 (6 bases each). CDR1 SGHAT and CDR2 FQNNGV come from the germline V gene. V shed 5 bases and J shed 8 bases, with 19 bases lying between them. CDR3 size: 14 residues. The CDR3 spells CASSPWGAEPQQYF. CDR3 bases: TGTGCCAGCAGCCCATGGGGGGCAGAACCCCAGCAGTACTTC.

The chain uses TRBV27 and TRBJ2-7; possible D gene TRBD1, 6 bases. Trimming stripped 3 bases from V and 1 base from J, with 16 bases between. There are 16 residues in the CDR3. The germline CDR1 and CDR2 sequences are MNHEY and SMNVEV (reference sequence). CDR3 loop: CASSFASGDTSYEQYF. CDR3 nucleotides: TGTGCCAGCAGTTTCGCCTCTGGGGACACTTCCTACGAGCAGTACTTC.

The chain couples TRBV4-1 to TRBJ2-1; D might be TRBD2 (6 bases). Germline V gene data show CDR1 as MGHRA and CDR2 as YSYEKL. V was shortened by 5 bases and J by 0 bases, with 14 bases between the two germline ends. This CDR3 is 16 amino acids long. CDR3 loop: CASSYDGTGSYNEQFF. CDR3 bases: TGCGCCAGCAGCTACGATGGGACTGGCTCCTACAATGAGCAGTTCTTC.

CDR3 amino acids: CASSPPGAGGNEQFF. CDR3 DNA sequence: TGTGCCAGCAGCCCTCCGGGCGCGGGAGGGAATGAGCAGTTCTTC. J is TRBJ2-1 and V is TRBV7-9; 9 bases fit TRBD2. Germline V gives CDR1 SEHNR, CDR2 FQNEAQ (reference sequence). The CDR3 totals 15 residues. The trim removed 5 bases at V and 7 bases at J, leaving 9 bases unmatched.

This chain links TRBV6-5 with TRBJ1-1, with D possibly matching TRBD1 (5 bases). V lost 2 bases and J 5 bases, leaving 12 bases between the germline ends. The germline CDR1 and CDR2 sequences are MNHEY and SVGAGI. The CDR3 is made up of 14 amino acids. The CDR3 nucleotides are TGTGCCAGCAGTTACGGCGGGGGTTGGACTGAAGCTTTCTTT. This sequence encodes CASSYGGGWTEAFF.

A word on this clone: Other DNA variants within this sample encode the same CDR3. The chain links TRBV11-2 to TRBJ2-7; 10 positions match TRBD2. Germline V gene data show CDR1 as SGHAT and CDR2 as FQNNGV. The CDR3 length is 15 residues. V dropped 1 base and J dropped 3; count of bases not matched to a gene: 3. Here the CDR3 reads CASSLGASGSYEQYF. The CDR3 DNA is TGTGCCAGCAGCTTAGGGGCTAGCGGGAGCTACGAGCAGTACTTC.

CDR3 sequence (DNA): TGCGCCAGCCGGGACACCGAATACGAGCAGTACTTC. Its protein product is CASRDTEYEQYF. The chain combines TRBV5-1 with TRBJ2-7, with D maybe TRBD1 (6 bases). V was cut by 7 bases and J by 4 bases, with 12 bases left in between. This CDR3 region has 12 residues. Germline V gene sequence: CDR1 SGHRS, CDR2 YFSETQ.

The V call is TRBV10-1, the J call TRBJ1-1; possibly TRBD1 for D (5 bases). This CDR3 is built from 14 residues. V was clipped by 4 bases and J by 4 bases, with 13 bases between them. Germline CDR1 reads WNHNN; CDR2 reads SYGVQD (reference sequence). CDR3 sequence reads: CASSGAPGGTEAFF. Written as DNA, the CDR3 is TGCGCCAGCAGTGGAGCACCCGGGGGCACTGAAGCTTTCTTT.

As to this clone: The same CDR3 can be traced to other DNA sequences in this sample. The V call is TRBV5-1, the J call TRBJ2-1; D is unclear. The germline gives CDR1 SGHRS, CDR2 YFSETQ. Trimming left V 5 bases short and J 9 bases short, with 9 bases between. This CDR3 comprises 11 residues. CDR3 sequence: CASSSGGEQFF. In DNA, the CDR3 is TGCGCCAGCAGTTCGGGCGGTGAGCAGTTCTTC.

This rearrangement joins TRBV5-1 to TRBJ2-6; 8 nucleotides line up with TRBD1. Germline CDR1 SGHRS, CDR2 YFSETQ. The CDR3 is 19 amino acids. Trimming cost V 4 bases and J 0 bases; bases outside gene matches: 12. CDR3 sequence: CASSLDRGEFLSGANVLTF. CDR3 coding DNA: TGCGCCAGCAGCCTTGACAGGGGCGAGTTTCTCTCTGGGGCCAACGTCCTGACTTTC.

The rearrangement joins TRBV6-1 to TRBJ1-1; D call uncertain. The CDR3 runs 13 residues. The V end was cut by 8 bases, the J end by 3 bases, with 13 bases between. Germline CDR1 MNHNS, CDR2 SASEGT. The CDR3 sequence: CASSDTYYTEAFF. The CDR3 DNA reads TGTGCCAGCTCCGACACCTACTACACTGAAGCTTTCTTT.

This chain uses TRBV15 with TRBJ2-7; D is ambiguous. Germline assignment: CDR1 LNHNV and CDR2 YYDKDF (reference sequence). V gave up 3 bases and J gave up 0 bases, with 9 bases separating them. The CDR3 runs 14 residues. CDR3 sequence reads: CATSSGLSSYEQYF. CDR3 DNA sequence: TGTGCCACCAGCAGTGGGCTGAGCTCCTACGAGCAGTACTTC.

The chain has TRBV19 and TRBJ2-7; unclear D gene. CDR1 and CDR2 from the germline V gene are LNHDA and SQIVND (reference sequence). This CDR3 spans 13 amino acids. V was pared by 5 bases and J by 4 bases, with 12 bases between. CDR3 loop: CASSPSGAYEQYF. The CDR3, as DNA: TGTGCCAGTAGTCCTTCAGGCGCATACGAGCAGTACTTC.

The chain is built from TRBV2 and TRBJ2-1; 8 bases match TRBD2. CDR3 size: 15 residues. Germline lookup yields CDR1 SNHLY and CDR2 FYNNEI. Germline trimming cut 6 bases from V and 1 base from J; bases unmatched to any gene: 5. For the CDR3, the DNA is TGTGCCAGCAGAGAGGGACTAGTTTCCTACAATGAGCAGTTCTTC. Translated: CASREGLVSYNEQFF.

The rearrangement uses TRBV2 and TRBJ2-1, with 9 bases matching TRBD2. The ends lost 7 bases at V and 8 bases at J; junction bases unmatched: 15. The germline V gene has CDR1 SNHLY and CDR2 FYNNEI. The CDR3 has 16 amino acids. CDR3 sequence reads: CASIAGVAGVRYEQFF. CDR3 coding DNA: TGTGCCAGCATTGCAGGGGTAGCGGGAGTAAGGTATGAGCAGTTCTTC.

Of note for this clone: This same CDR3 is encoded by further DNA sequences in the sample. The chain combines TRBV29-1 with TRBJ2-7; 7 bases map to TRBD1. The CDR3 totals 12 residues. CDR1 is SQVTM and CDR2 is ANQGSEA in the germline V gene. V lost 7 bases and J lost 2; bases outside the gene matches: 5. The DNA of the CDR3 is TGCAGCGCCCGGGACAGCACCTACGAGCAGTACTTC. Protein product: CSARDSTYEQYF.

V and J are TRBV4-1 and TRBJ2-5; no clear D gene. Germline V gives CDR1 MGHRA, CDR2 YSYEKL. The CDR3 is 11 residues long. V was pared by 4 bases and J by 11 bases, with 11 bases between. Here the CDR3 reads CASSPFSEQYF. The DNA for the CDR3 is TGCGCCAGCAGCCCTTTCTCTGAGCAGTACTTC.

J is TRBJ2-1 and V is TRBV4-1; 11 bases map to TRBD2. The CDR3 spans 19 residues. V was pared by 0 bases and J by 1 base, with 8 bases of the junction left unmatched. Looked up from germline, CDR1 is MGHRA and CDR2 is YSYEKL. The CDR3 sequence is CASSQDGGLAAASYNEQFF. As DNA, the CDR3 is TGCGCCAGCAGCCAAGACGGGGGACTAGCGGCGGCGTCCTACAATGAGCAGTTCTTC.

CDR3 bases: TGTGCCATCAGTGAAGACAGGGGGCATGATACGCAGTATTTT. It yields the protein CAISEDRGHDTQYF. V usage is TRBV10-3 and J usage is TRBJ2-3; 10 bases match TRBD1. Per the germline V gene, CDR1 is ENHRY and CDR2 is SYGVKD. The CDR3 consists of 14 residues. The V segment lost 3 bases and the J segment 6 bases; nucleotides outside the gene matches: 3.

The chain links TRBV6-5 to TRBJ2-1; a possible D gene is TRBD1 (5 bases). Trimming pared 2 bases from V and 10 bases from J, leaving 12 bases between. CDR3 length: 13 amino acids. Germline values: CDR1 MNHEY, CDR2 SVGAGI. The CDR3 is CASSYQTQGEQFF. CDR3 coding DNA: TGTGCCAGCAGTTACCAGACGCAGGGCGAGCAGTTCTTC.

The rearrangement joins TRBV28 to TRBJ2-7; 7 nucleotides agree with TRBD1. The V and J ends lost 4 bases and 2 bases, in that order; junction bases with no gene match: 8. The CDR3 totals 15 residues. The germline V gene has CDR1 MDHEN and CDR2 SYDVKM. The CDR3 is CASSSDRRWAYEQYF. CDR3 DNA sequence: TGTGCCAGCAGTTCGGACAGGAGATGGGCCTACGAGCAGTACTTC. Supplemented by reference TRBV28 and TRBJ2-7, the full variable domain reads DVKVTQSSRYLVKRTGEKVFLECVQDMDHENMFWYRQDPGLGLRLIYFSYDVKMKEKGDIPEGYSVSREKKERFSLILESASTNQTSMYLCASSSDRRWAYEQYFGPGTRLTVT.

The gene calls are TRBV27 and TRBJ1-5; D is uncertain. The length of the CDR3 is 13 residues. The germline gives CDR1 MNHEY, CDR2 SMNVEV (reference sequence). Trimming cost V 5 bases and J 3 bases, with 8 bases left between them. The CDR3 is CASSTYPNQPQHF. The CDR3, as DNA: TGTGCCAGCAGTACCTACCCCAATCAGCCCCAGCATTTT.

This clone occurred once. V is TRBV5-8 and J is TRBJ2-5; D remains ambiguous. The J call is doubtful: the DNA matches TRBJ2-7 better. The CDR3 extends over 12 amino acids. Per germline, CDR1 SGHTS and CDR2 YDEGEE. CDR3 sequence reads: CASSSGSYEQYF. The CDR3 bases are TGTGCCAGCAGCTCAGGCTCCTACGAGCAGTACTTC.

This rearrangement joins TRBV15 to TRBJ2-1, with 8 bases fitting TRBD1. The CDR3 length is 16 residues. V was pared by 3 bases and J by 5 bases, with 9 bases of the junction left unmatched. Germline loops: CDR1 LNHNV, CDR2 YYDKDF (reference sequence). CDR3: CATSRLQGVLNNEQFF. For the CDR3, the DNA is TGTGCCACCAGCAGGTTACAGGGGGTTCTGAACAATGAGCAGTTCTTC. Full variable domain (missing parts from reference TRBV15 and TRBJ2-1): DAMVIQNPRYQVTQFGKPVTLSCSQTLNHNVMYWYQQKSSQAPKLLFHYYDKDFNNEADTPDNFQSRRPNTSFCFLDIRSPGLGDTAMYLCATSRLQGVLNNEQFFGPGTRLTVL.